This T cell receptor (beta chain) was sequenced for a study of CD8 T cells in ankylosing spondylitis. A single record per CDR3 protein comes from TCRdb applying MiXCR to the 5' RACE reads. The sample shows about 250,000 distinct CDR3 sequences, roughly 32% of them seen only once. This clonotype showed up just a few times. Between the trimmed V and J ends, which lost 9 bases and 0 bases, there was a span of 13 bases. The CDR3 has 14 amino acids. Per germline, CDR1 LNHNV and CDR2 YYDKDF (reference sequence). The clonotype comes from a male donor with ankylosing spondylitis or in good health (not recorded which). Input material: blood, either unsorted or a sorted T cell fraction (not recorded which). V usage is TRBV15 and J usage is TRBJ2-3; possible D gene TRBD1, 5 bases. The CDR3 region is CATRQFPSTDTQYF. The CDR3 DNA reads TGTGCCACTAGACAGTTCCCTAGCACAGATACGCAGTATTTT.